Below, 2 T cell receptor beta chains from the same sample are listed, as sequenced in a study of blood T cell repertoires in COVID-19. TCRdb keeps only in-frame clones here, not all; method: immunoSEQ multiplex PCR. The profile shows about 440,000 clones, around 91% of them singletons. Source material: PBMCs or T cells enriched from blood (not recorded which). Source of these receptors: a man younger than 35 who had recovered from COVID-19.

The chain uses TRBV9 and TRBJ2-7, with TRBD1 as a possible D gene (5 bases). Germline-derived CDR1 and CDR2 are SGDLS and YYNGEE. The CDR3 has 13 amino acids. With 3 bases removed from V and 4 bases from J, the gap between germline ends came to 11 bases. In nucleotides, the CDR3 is TGTGCCAGCAGCGCCTATCCAGGGTACGAGCAGTACTTC. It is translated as CASSAYPGYEQYF.

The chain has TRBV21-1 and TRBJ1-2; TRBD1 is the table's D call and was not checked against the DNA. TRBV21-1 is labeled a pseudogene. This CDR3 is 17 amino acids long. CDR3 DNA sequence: TGTGCCAGCAGCAAACGACAGGCCCCACCGTTTAACTATGGCTACACCTTC. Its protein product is CASSKRQAPPFNYGYTF.